The clone carrying this TCR beta chain appeared a single time. Its cognate antigen is unknown. The data belong to a study of shared clonotypes between healthy human individuals. For the study at large: Two women and a few men aged 18 to 49 served as donors.

The genomic DNA of each subset was split evenly across several immunoSEQ plates. Sequencing used immunoSEQ multiplex PCR; TCRdb keeps in-frame clones, though not all of them. The table lists over 2,000,000 clones, 90% to 95% of them singletons. CD45RO negativity and positive selection for CCR7 defined naive CD8 cells, a population that excluded terminally differentiated effector memory CD45RA+ cells. Broader study findings: An anticipated effect of sequencing depth on clonotype sharing among donors was recognized.

The material sequenced was naive CD8+ T cells from PBMCs. This TCR was sampled from a man between 18 and 29 years old in good health. Some clones in this sample may be carry-over from other donors' samples.

As DNA, the CDR3 is TGTGCCAGTAGTATAGATCACCGGGCGGCTTACGAGCAGTACTTC. Translated: CASSIDHRAAYEQYF. V gene TRBV19 combines with J gene TRBJ2-7; D call uncertain. There are 15 residues in the CDR3. Looked up from germline, CDR1 is LNHDA and CDR2 is SQIVND (reference sequence). V gave up 0 bases and J gave up 4 bases, with 13 bases separating them.